This T cell receptor (beta chain) came from a study of shared clonotypes between healthy human individuals. Naive CD8 populations comprised CD45RO-negative cells positively selected for CCR7, excluding terminally differentiated effector memory CD45RA+ cells. Germline CDR1 SEHNR, CDR2 FQNEAQ (reference sequence). V gave up 7 bases and J gave up 1 base, with 18 bases separating them. CDR3 size: 16 residues. The deep-level immunoSEQ assay was used. The repertoire was sequenced with immunoSEQ multiplex PCR; TCRdb's copy has only in-frame clones and lacks some. Here the sample spans about 2.2 million clones, roughly 95% being singletons.

This TCR came from a man aged 18 to 29 in good health. Some clones in this sample may be carry-over from other donors' samples. Input material: naive CD8+ T cells from PBMCs. V usage is TRBV7-9 and J usage is TRBJ2-3; D perhaps matches TRBD2 (6 bases). The CDR3 DNA is TGTGCCAGCAACCCGGGCTGGGCTAGCGGCACAGATACGCAGTATTTT. Translation: CASNPGWASGTDTQYF. The full variable domain, rest sourced from reference TRBV7-9 and TRBJ2-3, is DTGVSQNPRHKITKRGQNVTFRCDPISEHNRLYWYRQTLGQGPEFLTYFQNEAQLEKSRLLSDRFSAERPKGSFSTLEIQRTEQGDSAMYLCASNPGWASGTDTQYFGPGTRLTVL.